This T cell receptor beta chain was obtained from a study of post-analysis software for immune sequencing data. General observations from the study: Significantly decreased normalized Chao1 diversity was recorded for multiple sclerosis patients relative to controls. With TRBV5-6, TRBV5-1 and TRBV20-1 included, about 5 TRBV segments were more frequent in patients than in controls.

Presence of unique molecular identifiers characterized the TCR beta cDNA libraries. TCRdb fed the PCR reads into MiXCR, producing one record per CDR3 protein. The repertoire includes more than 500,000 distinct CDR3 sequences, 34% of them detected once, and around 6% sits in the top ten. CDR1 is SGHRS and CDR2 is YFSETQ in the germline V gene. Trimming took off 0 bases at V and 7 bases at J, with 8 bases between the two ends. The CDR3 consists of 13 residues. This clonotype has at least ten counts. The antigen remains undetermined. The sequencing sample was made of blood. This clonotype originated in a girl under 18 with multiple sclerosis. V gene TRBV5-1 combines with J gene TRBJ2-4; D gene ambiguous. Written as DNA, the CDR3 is TGCGCCAGCAGCTTGGAAATGGGGAACATTCAGTACTTC. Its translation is CASSLEMGNIQYF.